The source of this TCR beta chain is a study of T-cell memory formation after mild COVID-19. As regards this clonotype: Its specificity is not known.

Findings and limits, study-wide: Confirmation of SARS-CoV-2 specificity was lacking for second-wave clones peaking day 37. Some responding clones appeared in pre-infection memory, suggesting cross-reactive memory joined.

The J segment lost 1 base and the V segment lost 4 bases, leaving 7 bases of the junction unmatched. Germline CDR1 and CDR2: SGHDN and FVKESK. This CDR3 region has 16 residues. The 5'RACE method, run with constant-segment primers, produced TCR alpha and TCR beta cDNA libraries (carrying sample barcodes and UMIs). TCRdb reprocessed the 5' RACE reads with MiXCR, giving one entry per CDR3 protein. The sample holds roughly 80,000 distinct CDR3 sequences, 20% to 25% seen once. This clonotype originated in a man younger than 35 who had mild COVID-19 (a few samples of this study predate the infection). Cell type and time point are not known. The chain couples TRBV14 to TRBJ2-3; 8 bases match TRBD2. The sequencing input was PBMCs or a T cell subset sorted from them (not recorded which). In DNA, the CDR3 is TGTGCCAGCAGCCCCCATGTCGGGGGGGGCACAGATACGCAGTATTTT. It translates to CASSPHVGGGTDTQYF. The full variable domain, rest sourced from reference TRBV14 and TRBJ2-3, is EAGVTQFPSHSVIEKGQTVTLRCDPISGHDNLYWYRRVMGKEIKFLLHFVKESKQDESGMPNNRFLAERTGGTYSTLKVQPAELEDSGVYFCASSPHVGGGTDTQYFGPGTRLTVL.